A selection of T cell receptor beta chains follows, all from one sample in a study of blood T cell repertoires in COVID-19. Produced via immunoSEQ multiplex PCR; TCRdb's table is partial and in-frame only. Among 65,000 to 90,000 clones listed, around 80% were seen once. The sequencing sample was made of peripheral blood. The receptors here all came from a man aged 55-75 years with active or convalescent COVID-19. Both conserved end residues are trimmed from each CDR3. D genes are given only for firm matches.

j_gene: TRBJ1-3
d_gene: -
v_gene: TRBV28
CDR3aa: ASSDPGGSGNTIY

j_gene: TRBJ1-1
d_gene: -
v_gene: TRBV2
CDR3aa: ASKVSTEAF

j_gene: TRBJ1-5
d_gene: -
v_gene: TRBV7-2
CDR3aa: ASSLGSGYSNQPQH

j_gene: TRBJ2-7
d_gene: TRBD2
v_gene: TRBV5-5
CDR3aa: ASSPTSGGPGSYYEQY

j_gene: TRBJ1-1
d_gene: -
v_gene: TRBV28
CDR3aa: ASSSGAFGAEAF

j_gene: TRBJ1-3
d_gene: TRBD1
v_gene: TRBV9
CDR3aa: ASSVAGTGGFGNTIY

j_gene: TRBJ2-7
d_gene: -
v_gene: TRBV5-1
CDR3aa: ASSLGQTSSYEQY

j_gene: TRBJ1-2
d_gene: TRBD1
v_gene: TRBV7-2
CDR3aa: ASSSGQDYGYT

j_gene: TRBJ1-4
d_gene: -
v_gene: TRBV4-1
CDR3aa: ASSQEGLRVEKLF

j_gene: TRBJ2-3
d_gene: TRBD1
v_gene: TRBV2
CDR3aa: ASSQGVLGTDTQY

j_gene: TRBJ1-2
d_gene: -
v_gene: TRBV29-1
CDR3aa: SVEDQGGGYT

j_gene: TRBJ1-2
d_gene: -
v_gene: TRBV9
CDR3aa: ASSDRQDPYGYT

j_gene: TRBJ1-5
d_gene: -
v_gene: TRBV28
CDR3aa: ASSWTAEGGPQH

j_gene: TRBJ2-7
d_gene: TRBD1
v_gene: TRBV27
CDR3aa: ASSFLTGGFEQY

j_gene: TRBJ1-2
d_gene: TRBD1
v_gene: TRBV5-4
CDR3aa: ASSLWAGGDDGYT

j_gene: TRBJ2-1
d_gene: TRBD1
v_gene: TRBV7-3
CDR3aa: ASSSNRDRGRNEQF

j_gene: TRBJ2-1
d_gene: TRBD2
v_gene: TRBV7-3
CDR3aa: ASSPNGGGYNEQF

j_gene: TRBJ2-3
d_gene: TRBD2
v_gene: TRBV24-1
CDR3aa: ATSDSPGTSLSTDTQY

j_gene: TRBJ1-4
d_gene: TRBD1
v_gene: TRBV10-3
CDR3aa: AISTGQGATSSTNEKLF

j_gene: TRBJ1-2
d_gene: TRBD1
v_gene: TRBV28
CDR3aa: ASSWTGYGYT

j_gene: TRBJ1-2
d_gene: -
v_gene: TRBV3-1/TRBV3-2
CDR3aa: ASSLTVTENGYT

j_gene: TRBJ1-2
d_gene: -
v_gene: TRBV4-3
CDR3aa: ASSQEAGNGYT

j_gene: TRBJ1-3
d_gene: -
v_gene: TRBV4-3
CDR3aa: ASSQDRVSGNTIY

j_gene: TRBJ1-3
d_gene: -
v_gene: TRBV3-1/TRBV3-2
CDR3aa: ASSLSPVSGNTIY

j_gene: TRBJ1-2
d_gene: -
v_gene: TRBV6-5
CDR3aa: ASSQTDSASYGYT

j_gene: TRBJ2-1
d_gene: -
v_gene: TRBV4-1
CDR3aa: ASSLGTSNYNEQF

j_gene: TRBJ2-3
d_gene: TRBD1
v_gene: TRBV30
CDR3aa: AWSVPVGQEDTQY

j_gene: TRBJ1-1
d_gene: -
v_gene: TRBV27
CDR3aa: ASFPPSLNTEAF

j_gene: TRBJ1-1
d_gene: -
v_gene: TRBV6-5
CDR3aa: ASSSFTAGRAEAF

j_gene: TRBJ2-5
d_gene: -
v_gene: TRBV12-2
CDR3aa: ASRLGQEETQY

j_gene: TRBJ2-1
d_gene: -
v_gene: TRBV9
CDR3aa: ASSETGQNEQF

j_gene: TRBJ2-7
d_gene: -
v_gene: TRBV9
CDR3aa: ASSVEGRGNEQY

j_gene: TRBJ2-1
d_gene: TRBD2
v_gene: TRBV9
CDR3aa: ASSVVAGGVSYNEQF

j_gene: TRBJ1-5
d_gene: -
v_gene: TRBV7-8
CDR3aa: ASSLKLAGAVGQPQH

j_gene: TRBJ1-3
d_gene: -
v_gene: TRBV9
CDR3aa: ASSVASRLHSGNTIY

j_gene: TRBJ1-2
d_gene: -
v_gene: TRBV18
CDR3aa: ASSPRDSAVGYT

j_gene: TRBJ2-5
d_gene: -
v_gene: TRBV6-5
CDR3aa: ASSPGQFQETQY

j_gene: TRBJ2-5
d_gene: TRBD2
v_gene: TRBV15
CDR3aa: ATSIRTSGAGQY

j_gene: TRBJ2-2
d_gene: -
v_gene: TRBV18
CDR3aa: ASSLSFGLGTGELF

j_gene: TRBJ2-5
d_gene: TRBD2
v_gene: TRBV14
CDR3aa: ASSRTSGGAETQY

j_gene: TRBJ2-7
d_gene: TRBD2
v_gene: TRBV18
CDR3aa: ASSPPSGSSYEQY

j_gene: TRBJ1-6
d_gene: -
v_gene: TRBV18
CDR3aa: ASSFDSTISPLH

j_gene: TRBJ2-1
d_gene: -
v_gene: TRBV6-5
CDR3aa: ASRGPQGSEQF

j_gene: TRBJ1-5
d_gene: TRBD1
v_gene: TRBV28
CDR3aa: ASSSLGFTGGYNQPQH

j_gene: TRBJ2-1
d_gene: -
v_gene: TRBV5-1
CDR3aa: ASSLEGGRQSSYNEQF

j_gene: TRBJ2-3
d_gene: -
v_gene: TRBV18
CDR3aa: ASSPPRGQMDTQY

j_gene: TRBJ2-3
d_gene: TRBD2
v_gene: TRBV30
CDR3aa: AWSPGTSLTDTQY